This T cell receptor (beta chain) is drawn from a study of beta chain features in type 1 diabetes. Broader study findings: Individuals with type 1 diabetes displayed fewer insertions and more deletions at VDJ junctions.

This clone was counted only a few times. Its antigen remains unidentified. Purities in excess of 95% were seen in all sorted populations. All of the isolated RNA was reverse transcribed, so expressed TCRB transcripts were sequenced. The table came from immunoSEQ multiplex PCR; TCRdb's copy has only in-frame clones and leaves some out. The data show hundreds of thousands of clones, around 16% seen once. This clonotype originated in a man aged 18 to 35 in good health. Sequencing used naive CD4+ T cells from blood.

The CDR3 loop is CASSYGQNWNQPQHF. The CDR3 DNA follows: TGTGCCAGCAGCTACGGACAGAATTGGAATCAGCCCCAGCATTTT. This chain connects TRBV7-9 to TRBJ1-5, with D perhaps TRBD1 (6 bases). CDR1 and CDR2 (germline): SEHNR, FQNEAQ (reference sequence). Trimming left V 4 bases short and J 4 bases short, with 14 bases between. This CDR3 has 15 amino acids.